These T cell receptor beta chains were read from a single sample in a study of blood T cell repertoires in COVID-19. Using immunoSEQ multiplex PCR, the repertoire was profiled, and TCRdb retains in-frame clones only, with some absent. This table has a few hundred thousand clones, approximately 82% appearing once. The sequenced sample consisted of peripheral blood. These receptors all come from a man aged 35-49 years who had recovered from COVID-19. Each CDR3 is given without its conserved first and last residue. Rows give clone size only sometimes, using once, few, many, or a class for an expanded clone.

size	V	CDR3
NA	TRBV27	ASSLYGPGNQPQH
NA	TRBV5-1	ASSQTGARSGVYGYT
NA	TRBV10-2	ASSDAGGEGDGYT
NA	TRBV6-2/TRBV6-3	ASSYLGTSGSSYNEQF
NA	TRBV5-1	ASSFRQGLMNTEAF
NA	TRBV3-1/TRBV3-2	ASIGQGNSPLH
NA	TRBV29-1	SVGQATNEKLF
NA	TRBV27	ASSRTGDQPQH
once	TRBV4-3	ASSRETGRATDTQY
NA	TRBV5-6	ASSSNREPYEQY
NA	TRBV6-7	ASQGLGLNQPQH
NA	TRBV20-1	SASVGQGANTEAF
NA	TRBV11-2	ASSLTGGKTDTQY
NA	TRBV5-6	ASSLERFNSPLH
NA	TRBV15	ATSRDRGSETQY
NA	TRBV7-9	ASSSLAGSYNEQF
NA	TRBV5-5	ASAGITGSSNEKLF
NA	TRBV11-2	SSGVQETQY
NA	TRBV5-5	ASSLERANYGYT
NA	TRBV27	ASSLGTSGPTDTQY
few	TRBV18	ASSPQGTEAF
NA	TRBV6-5	ASRTGQAGSPLH
NA	TRBV19	ASTETGAWNTEAF
once	TRBV19	ASLSDSEAF
few	TRBV4-3	ASSQDINSAWGYT
NA	TRBV7-2	ASSLVVRLGENIQY
NA	TRBV6-4	ASSDGTGGPGANVLT
NA	TRBV7-8	ASSESPTGDGGYT
NA	TRBV5-1	ASSRGTGNTEAF
NA	TRBV29-1	SVVLAAGINEQF
NA	TRBV18	ASSPGGVSYEQY
NA	TRBV6-6	ASSSRGGNTEAF
once	TRBV5-1	ASSFSAGIFYEQY
NA	TRBV6-2/TRBV6-3	ASSRRDRGTGETQY
NA	TRBV20-1	SASVSGSHEQF
NA	TRBV5-6	ASSLGTGNKGYYGYT
NA	TRBV30	AWSVAGAVADTQY
NA	TRBV6-5	ASSVNRVDEQY
NA	TRBV6-2/TRBV6-3	ASSWDGQGKLF
NA	TRBV11-3	ASSLGPGNAEAF
once	TRBV10-3	AIMGAGPSGGENTYEQY
NA	TRBV10-1	ASSEFPASGGFTDTQY
NA	TRBV10-2	ASSFEGNQPQH
NA	TRBV6-5	ASSAGILYGYT
once	TRBV12-5	ASGFSGGRANVLT
NA	TRBV7-2	ASSRREGGSEKLF
NA	TRBV19	ASSIGGSGYT
NA	TRBV21-1	ASSNPPWTQY
once	TRBV30	AWTPGGYNSPLH
NA	TRBV9	ASSVTSGRARETQY
NA	TRBV11-3	ASSLDLSPRGEQF
NA	TRBV6-6	ASKRQGNTGELF
NA	TRBV3-1/TRBV3-2	ASSHRQGARYNSPLH
NA	TRBV7-2	ASSTAGSIYNEQF
NA	TRBV14	ASSVTPGSGYT
once	TRBV9	ASSVGTGSRSPLH
NA	TRBV7-9	ASSLNRDQPQH
few	TRBV7-9	ASSSWDRGDYEQY